One sample yielded the 12 T cell receptor beta chains listed below, sequenced in a study of blood T cell repertoires in COVID-19. TCRdb's copy holds only in-frame clones and misses some; the assay was immunoSEQ multiplex PCR. The sample consists of over 200,000 clones, around 84% of them appearing once. Sequences were obtained from peripheral blood. The receptors shown here come from a woman of 80 years or more with active or convalescent COVID-19.

J is TRBJ1-1 and V is TRBV29-1, with TRBD1 matching over 8 bases. Looked up from germline, CDR1 is SQVTM and CDR2 is ANQGSEA. CDR3 length: 11 residues. After removal of 7 bases from V and 11 bases from J, the junction contained 9 bases not matched to a gene. The CDR3 region has the DNA TGCAGCGCCTACGACAGGGGAATGGCTTTCTTT. Translation: CSAYDRGMAFF.

The chain combines TRBV7-2 with TRBJ2-1; 9 bases match TRBD1. J was trimmed by 7 bases and V by 8 bases; bases with no gene match: 12. CDR1 is SGHTA and CDR2 is FQGNSA in the germline V gene. CDR3 length equals 15 residues. In nucleotides, the CDR3 is TGTGCCAGCTGCGCATTTCGGGACAGGGCAAATGAGCAGTTCTTC. It specifies CASCAFRDRANEQFF.

The chain couples TRBV19 to TRBJ2-3; TRBD2 matches at 7 bases. Germline assignment: CDR1 LNHDA and CDR2 SQIVND (reference sequence). V lost 7 bases to trimming and J lost 0 bases; unmatched junction nucleotides: 13. CDR3 length: 17 residues. Here the CDR3 reads CASTAVEASGSTDTQYF. CDR3 in DNA: TGTGCCAGTACCGCAGTGGAGGCTAGCGGAAGCACAGATACGCAGTATTTT.

On this clone: The same CDR3 can be traced to other DNA sequences in this sample. The chain recombines TRBV19 with TRBJ1-1; tentative D call: TRBD1 (5 bases). Per germline, CDR1 LNHDA and CDR2 SQIVND (reference sequence). The CDR3 is 13 residues long. V was clipped by 6 bases and J by 0 bases, with 8 bases between them. CDR3: CASSGQLNTEAFF. CDR3 DNA: TGTGCCAGTAGCGGACAACTGAACACTGAAGCTTTCTTT.

This clone was seen more than once but under ten times. The chain uses TRBV3-1 (or the pseudogene TRBV3-2) and TRBJ2-7; 9 bases line up with TRBD2. CDR3 length equals 15 residues. J was trimmed by 3 bases and V by 1 base; bases with no gene match: 4. The germline V gene has CDR1 LGHDT and CDR2 YNNKEL (reference sequence). The CDR3 DNA sequence: TGTGCCAGCAGCCAAGCGACTAGCGGTGTCTACGAGCAGTACTTC. This gives the protein CASSQATSGVYEQYF.

This chain uses TRBV19 with TRBJ1-5; 8 bases map to TRBD1. The junction had 9 bases not matched to a gene; V was cut back by 5 bases and J by 6 bases. Germline V gene sequence: CDR1 LNHDA, CDR2 SQIVND (reference sequence). The CDR3 totals 15 residues. This chain's CDR3 is CASSGGDRLAQPQHF. The CDR3 coding sequence is TGTGCCAGTAGTGGAGGGGACAGGTTGGCTCAGCCCCAGCATTTT.

V usage is TRBV4-1 and J usage is TRBJ2-7; D is perhaps TRBD1 (8 bases). Germline V gene sequence: CDR1 MGHRA, CDR2 YSYEKL. The ends were cut back, 3 bases at V and 0 bases at J, with 21 bases in the middle. This CDR3 spans 18 amino acids. CDR3 nucleotides: TGCGCCAGCAGCCACGGACAGGGAGGGGGGGACGTCTCCTACGAGCAGTACTTC. Protein sequence: CASSHGQGGGDVSYEQYF.

The chain employs TRBV7-2 and TRBJ1-3; D call uncertain. There are 16 residues in the CDR3. The germline CDR1 and CDR2 sequences are SGHTA and FQGNSA. Deletions cut 2 bases from V and 0 bases from J, with 11 bases between. The CDR3 loop reads CASSLLEARSGNTIYF. The CDR3 DNA follows: TGTGCCAGCAGCTTATTAGAAGCTCGCTCTGGAAACACCATATATTTT.

The chain has TRBV28 and TRBJ1-4; unclear D gene. Trimming stripped 5 bases from V and 3 bases from J, with 10 bases between. The germline V gene has CDR1 MDHEN and CDR2 SYDVKM. The CDR3 is 14 residues long. DNA of the CDR3: TGTGCCAGCAGTCCGGGAACTTCTAATGAAAAACTGTTTTTT. This encodes CASSPGTSNEKLFF.

The gene calls are TRBV7-9 and TRBJ1-1; D possibly corresponds to TRBD1 (6 bases). Germline CDR1 reads SEHNR; CDR2 reads FQNEAQ (reference sequence). The CDR3 extends over 12 amino acids. Trimming pared 8 bases from V and 5 bases from J, leaving 12 bases between. The DNA of the CDR3 is TGTGCCAGCGAAGGGGGAGGGACTGAAGCTTTCTTT. Residues: CASEGGGTEAFF.

The J gene is TRBJ2-3, the V gene TRBV5-1; 8 bases map to TRBD1. Germline V lookup: CDR1 SGHRS, CDR2 YFSETQ. The V gene end was trimmed by 0 bases and the J gene end by 4 bases; junction bases not matched to a gene: 7. The CDR3 sequence is 16 residues long. The CDR3 DNA is TGCGCCAGCAGCTTGGCTCCAGACAGGGGAGCAGATACGCAGTATTTT. This codes for CASSLAPDRGADTQYF.

The table lists this clone with a count of one. The CDR3, as DNA: TGCGCCAGCAGCTTTGGGTCTAGCGGCCAAGAGACCCAGTACTTC. This codes for CASSFGSSGQETQYF. The chain joins TRBV5-1 to TRBJ2-5, with 7 positions matching TRBD2. After removal of 2 bases from V and 1 base from J, the junction contained 5 bases not matched to a gene. The CDR3 sequence is 15 residues long. CDR1 and CDR2 (germline): SGHRS, YFSETQ.